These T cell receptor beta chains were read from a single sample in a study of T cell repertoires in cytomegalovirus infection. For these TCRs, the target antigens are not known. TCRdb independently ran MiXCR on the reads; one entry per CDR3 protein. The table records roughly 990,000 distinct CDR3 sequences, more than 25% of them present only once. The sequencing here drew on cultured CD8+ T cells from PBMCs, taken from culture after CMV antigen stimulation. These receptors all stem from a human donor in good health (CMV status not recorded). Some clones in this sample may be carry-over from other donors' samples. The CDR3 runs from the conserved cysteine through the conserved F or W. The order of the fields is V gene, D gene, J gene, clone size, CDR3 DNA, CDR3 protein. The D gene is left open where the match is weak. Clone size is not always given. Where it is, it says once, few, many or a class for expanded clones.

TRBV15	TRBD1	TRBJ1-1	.	TGTGCCACCAGCAGATCCCCGGGACAGGGAGACACTGAAGCTTTCTTT	CATSRSPGQGDTEAFF
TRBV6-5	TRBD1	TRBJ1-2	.	TGTGCCAGCAGTCCTTTGGCAGGGGGCGACTATGGCTACACCTTC	CASSPLAGGDYGYTF
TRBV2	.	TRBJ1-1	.	TGTGCCAGCATATCGGACGCTGAAGCTTTCTTT	CASISDAEAFF
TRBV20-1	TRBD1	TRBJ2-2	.	TGCAGTGCGGCGGAGGACAGGGGGGCCACCGGGGAGCTGTTTTTT	CSAAEDRGATGELFF
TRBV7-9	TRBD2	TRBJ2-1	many	TGTGCCAGCAGCTTCCTAGCGGGAAACAATGAGCAGTTCTTC	CASSFLAGNNEQFF
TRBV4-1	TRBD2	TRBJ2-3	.	TGCGCCAGCAGCCAGGGGGGGAGGGATACGCAGTATTTT	CASSQGGRDTQYF
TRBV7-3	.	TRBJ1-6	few	TGTACCAGCAGCCTCCTGGGCTCCTATAATTCACCCCTCCACTTT	CTSSLLGSYNSPLHF
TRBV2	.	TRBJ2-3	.	TGTGCCAGCACCTCGGGGGTCGTTACAGATACGCAGTATTTT	CASTSGVVTDTQYF
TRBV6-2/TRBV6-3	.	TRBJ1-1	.	TGTGCCAGCACTAACGGGAGGGGGAGTATGAACACTGAAGCTTTCTTT	CASTNGRGSMNTEAFF
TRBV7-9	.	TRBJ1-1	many	TGTGCCAGCAGCTTAGAACCCCACGGGGGAAGGACTGAAGCTTTCTTT	CASSLEPHGGRTEAFF
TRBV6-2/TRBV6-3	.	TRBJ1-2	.	TGTGCCAGCAGTTCATCAACAGGGAACCGGTATGGCTACACCTTC	CASSSSTGNRYGYTF
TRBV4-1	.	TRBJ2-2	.	TGCGCCAGCAGCCAGGGCCCGTGGGACGGGGAGCTGTTTTTT	CASSQGPWDGELFF
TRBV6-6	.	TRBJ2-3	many	TGTGCCAGCAGTTCCTCCGTACATGCAGATACGCAGTATTTT	CASSSSVHADTQYF
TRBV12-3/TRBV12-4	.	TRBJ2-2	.	TGTGCCAGCAGCTTCCGACTGAACCGGAACACCGGGGAGCTGTTTTTT	CASSFRLNRNTGELFF
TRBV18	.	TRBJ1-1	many	TGTGCCAGCTCATCTAACGTAGGCAGACCGATTGAAGCTTTCTTT	CASSSNVGRPIEAFF
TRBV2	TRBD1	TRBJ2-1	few	TGTGCCAGCAGTGGGACAGGGGATTATTTCTTC	CASSGTGDYFF
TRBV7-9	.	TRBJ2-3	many	TGTGCCAGCAGCCTCCGGGACACTTCCCCCCTCCTCACAGATACGCAGTATTTT	CASSLRDTSPLLTDTQYF
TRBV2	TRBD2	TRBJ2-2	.	TGTGCCAGCACGGAGCGGGGGGGCCTTCACGACGGGGAGCTGTTTTTT	CASTERGGLHDGELFF
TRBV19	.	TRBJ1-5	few	TGTGCCAGTAGTATCTTCCCCACAGTGAATCAGCCCCAGCATTTT	CASSIFPTVNQPQHF
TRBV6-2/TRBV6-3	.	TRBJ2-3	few	TGTGCCAGCAGCCACGACGGAGGGACAGATACGCAGTATTTT	CASSHDGGTDTQYF
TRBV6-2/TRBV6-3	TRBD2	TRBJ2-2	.	TGTGCCAGCAGCTTGAGGGGCCTAGCGGGGGGGCCGAGCACCGGGGAGCTGTTTTTT	CASSLRGLAGGPSTGELFF
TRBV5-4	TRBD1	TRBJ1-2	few	TGTGCCAGCAGCCCCGGGACAGGGGTCGCCTATGGCTACACCTTC	CASSPGTGVAYGYTF
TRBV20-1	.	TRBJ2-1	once	TGCAGTGCTGGGACACTAAGCTCCTACAATGAGCAGTTCTTC	CSAGTLSSYNEQFF
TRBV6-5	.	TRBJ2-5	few	TGTGCCAGCAGTTACTCGAATCTTCCAGGGGAGACCCAGTACTTC	CASSYSNLPGETQYF
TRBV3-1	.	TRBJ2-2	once	TGTGCCAGCAGCCAAGGCCCTTCGACAGGTCTCGTCACCGGGGAGCTGTTTTTT	CASSQGPSTGLVTGELFF
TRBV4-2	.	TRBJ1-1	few	TGTGCCAGCAGCCAAGCGACGGGAAAAGCAAACACTGAAGCTTTCTTT	CASSQATGKANTEAFF
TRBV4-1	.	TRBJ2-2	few	TGCGCCAGCAGCCAAGAGTTCACCGGGGAGCTGTTTTTT	CASSQEFTGELFF
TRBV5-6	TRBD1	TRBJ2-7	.	TGTGCCAGCAGCTTCTCCCTTGGGGACAGGGGGCTGAACGAGCAGTACTTC	CASSFSLGDRGLNEQYF
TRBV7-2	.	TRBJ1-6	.	TGTGCCAGCAGCTTAGATGACAGATTGAATTCACCCATCCACTTT	CASSLDDRLNSPIHF
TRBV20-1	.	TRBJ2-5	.	TGCAGTGCTAGGCGGGGTAGCGGCGCCCGGGAGACCCAGTACTTT	CSARRGSGARETQYF
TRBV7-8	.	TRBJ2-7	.	TGTGCCAGCAGCCCAGAGTGGGGGAGCGCTAGGGAGCAGTACTTC	CASSPEWGSAREQYF
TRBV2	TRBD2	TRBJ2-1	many	TGTGCCAGCAGTGAACTAGCGGGGGATGTCAATGAGCAGTTCTTC	CASSELAGDVNEQFF
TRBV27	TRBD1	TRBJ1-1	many	TGTGCCAGCAGTCCCAGCCCGGGACAGGACCGAAGGAATGAAGCTTTCTTT	CASSPSPGQDRRNEAFF
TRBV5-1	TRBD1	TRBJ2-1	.	TGCGCCAGCAGCCCAGGACAGGGGCCGAGCTCCTACAATGAGCAGTTCTTC	CASSPGQGPSSYNEQFF
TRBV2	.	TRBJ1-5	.	TGTGCCAGCAGTCCGGTTGTCGATAGCAATCAGCCCCAGCATTTT	CASSPVVDSNQPQHF
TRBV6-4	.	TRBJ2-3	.	TGTGCCAGCAGTACCGGGCCACCCACAGATACGCAGTATTTT	CASSTGPPTDTQYF
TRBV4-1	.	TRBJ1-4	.	TGCGCCAGCAGCCAAGACGGGACACCTTTTGCACCTAATGAAAAACTGTTTTTT	CASSQDGTPFAPNEKLFF
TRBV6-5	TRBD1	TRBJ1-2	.	TGTGCCAGCAGGTTACGGACGTCCGACAGGGCTAACTATGGCTACACCTTC	CASRLRTSDRANYGYTF
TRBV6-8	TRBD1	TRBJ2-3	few	TGTGCCAGCACCCGAACAGGGGGAGATACGCAGTATTTT	CASTRTGGDTQYF
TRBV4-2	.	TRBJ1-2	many	TGTGCCAGCAGCCAAGATCTAGGGGGAAGTGGCTACACCTTC	CASSQDLGGSGYTF
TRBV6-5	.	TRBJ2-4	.	TGTGCCAGCAGCCTCAGTGGCATCGCCCTTGAAATTCAGTACTTC	CASSLSGIALEIQYF
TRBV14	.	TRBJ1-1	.	TGTGCCAGCAGCCAAGAGGGACAAAGGAACACTGAAGCTTTCTTT	CASSQEGQRNTEAFF
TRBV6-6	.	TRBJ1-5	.	TGTGCCAGCACCATCGGGCAGTACAATCAGCCCCAGCATTTT	CASTIGQYNQPQHF
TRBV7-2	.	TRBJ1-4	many	TGTGCCAGCAGCTTACTGTCGTCGGCAACTAATGAAAAACTGTTTTTT	CASSLLSSATNEKLFF
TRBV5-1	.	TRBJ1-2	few	TGCGCCAGCAGCTTGCCTTTAGATGGCCCTAACTATGGCTACACCTTC	CASSLPLDGPNYGYTF
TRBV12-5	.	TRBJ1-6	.	TGTGCTAGTGGTTTGCAGGGCTCAAGGGTTTATAATTCACCCCTCCACTTT	CASGLQGSRVYNSPLHF
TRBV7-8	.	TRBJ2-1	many	TGTGCCAGCAGCCCCGGGACTCCCGCCTACAATGAGCAGTTCTTC	CASSPGTPAYNEQFF
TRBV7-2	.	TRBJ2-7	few	TGTGCCAGCAGCTCCCAGGGCGGGGTTCGTTACGAGCAGTACTTC	CASSSQGGVRYEQYF
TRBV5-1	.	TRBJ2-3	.	TGCGCCAGCAGCTTGAGGAGGACTAGCACAGATACGCAGTATTTT	CASSLRRTSTDTQYF
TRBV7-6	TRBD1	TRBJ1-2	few	TGTGCCAGCAGCCAAGGGACAGGGGCGAACTATGGCTACACCTTC	CASSQGTGANYGYTF
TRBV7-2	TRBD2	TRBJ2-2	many	TGTGCCAGCAGGGACTACAGAAGGACTAGCGGGGACCCCGGGGAGCTGTTTTTT	CASRDYRRTSGDPGELFF
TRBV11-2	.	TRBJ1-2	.	TGTGCCAGCAGCTTAGGGGGATCCGGTATCGACAGGTATAACTATGGCTACACCTTC	CASSLGGSGIDRYNYGYTF
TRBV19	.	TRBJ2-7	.	TGTGCCAGTAGTATAGATTCGGGGGCGGCCTACGAGCAGTACTTC	CASSIDSGAAYEQYF
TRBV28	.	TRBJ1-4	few	TGTGCCAGCAGACCTAGGAGGAATGAAAAACTGTTTTTT	CASRPRRNEKLFF
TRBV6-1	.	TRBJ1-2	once	TGTGCCACCCTTCGGGGGCCTGAGGGCTACACCTTC	CATLRGPEGYTF
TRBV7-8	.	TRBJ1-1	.	TGTGCCAGCAGCTTAGACAGGGCACCAACGAACACTGAAGCTTTCTTT	CASSLDRAPTNTEAFF
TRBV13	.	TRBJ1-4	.	TGTGCCAGCAGCTCGGATCGGACGGAAAGAGAAAAACTGTTTTTT	CASSSDRTEREKLFF
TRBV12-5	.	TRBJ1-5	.	TGTGCTAGTGGTTTAGGTCCCTATCAGCCCCAGCATTTT	CASGLGPYQPQHF